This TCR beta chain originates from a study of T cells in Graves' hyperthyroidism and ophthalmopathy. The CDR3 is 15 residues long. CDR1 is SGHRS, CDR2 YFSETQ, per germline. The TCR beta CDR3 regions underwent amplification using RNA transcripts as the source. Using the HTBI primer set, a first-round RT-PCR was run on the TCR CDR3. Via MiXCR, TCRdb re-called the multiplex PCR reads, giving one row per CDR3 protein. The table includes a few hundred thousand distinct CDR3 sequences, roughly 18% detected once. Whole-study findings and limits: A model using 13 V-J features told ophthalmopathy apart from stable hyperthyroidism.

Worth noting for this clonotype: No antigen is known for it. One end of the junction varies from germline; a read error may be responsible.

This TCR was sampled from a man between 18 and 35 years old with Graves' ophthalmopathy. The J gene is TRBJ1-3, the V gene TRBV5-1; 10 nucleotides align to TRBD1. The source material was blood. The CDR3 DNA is TGTGCCAGCAGCCCTGACAGGGGGCTTGGAAACACCATATATTTT. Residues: CASSPDRGLGNTIYF. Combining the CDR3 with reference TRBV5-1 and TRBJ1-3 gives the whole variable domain KAGVTQTPRYLIKTRGQQVTLSCSPISGHRSVSWYQQTPGQGLQFLFEYFSETQRNKGNFPGRFSGRQFSNSRSEMNVSTLELGDSALYLCASSPDRGLGNTIYFGEGSWLTVV.